This TCR beta chain emerged from a study of graft-versus-host responses after intestinal transplantation. TCRdb's copy holds only in-frame clones and misses some; the assay was immunoSEQ multiplex PCR. The table shows roughly 92,000 clones, with roughly 90% occurring only once. To note about this clone: The antigen is undetermined.

V was cut by 7 bases and J by 4 bases, with 11 bases left in between. Germline lookup yields CDR1 LNHDA and CDR2 SQIVND (reference sequence). This CDR3 has 13 residues. The study, taken as a whole, reports: Allograft clonal ratios (graft-versus-host to host-versus-graft) were high in patients who had graft-donor T cell macrochimerism. Early declines in HvG clones that occurred post-transplant were associated with peak circulating GvH clone levels.

The receptor's source is a human donor who was the organ donor for an intestinal transplant. This material consisted of unstimulated CD4+ T cells sorted from spleen or lymph node cells, taken before transplant. The V gene is TRBV19, the J gene TRBJ1-5; D is possibly TRBD1 (5 bases). CDR3 sequence: CASTGVRNQPQHF. The DNA for the CDR3 is TGTGCCAGTACGGGGGTTCGGAATCAGCCCCAGCATTTT. The full variable domain, in which reference TRBV19 and TRBJ1-5 provide the parts outside the CDR3, is DGGITQSPKYLFRKEGQNVTLSCEQNLNHDAMYWYRQDPGQGLRLIYYSQIVNDFQKGDIAEGYSVSREKKESFPLTVTSAQKNPTAFYLCASTGVRNQPQHFGDGTRLSIL.